This T cell receptor beta chain was captured in a study of beta chain features in type 1 diabetes. The wider study: Age, gender, cell numbers and subset yield matched between patients and controls. The samples had around 98 million sorted cells examined in all. Study-level points and caveats: Sampled from patients, naive, central memory and Treg TCRB repertoires appeared more similar than those sampled from healthy donors.

Sequencing targeted expressed TCRB transcripts, as all isolated RNA had been reverse transcribed. Sequenced by immunoSEQ multiplex PCR; TCRdb stores in-frame clones only, minus some. The sample records about 370,000 clones, about 15% being singletons. The CDR3 loop spans 17 amino acids. Germline trimming cut 0 bases from V and 5 bases from J; bases unmatched to any gene: 9. The germline V gene has CDR1 SGDLS and CDR2 YYNGEE. Comment on this clone: Its specificity is unknown.

The genes are TRBV9 and TRBJ2-5, with TRBD2 identical over 11 bases. This receptor was taken from a woman between 18 and 30 years old in good health. Input material: naive CD4+ T cells from blood. Here the CDR3 reads CASSVVGLAGGGETQYF. The CDR3 nucleotides read TGTGCCAGCAGCGTAGTCGGGCTAGCGGGAGGCGGCGAGACCCAGTACTTC.